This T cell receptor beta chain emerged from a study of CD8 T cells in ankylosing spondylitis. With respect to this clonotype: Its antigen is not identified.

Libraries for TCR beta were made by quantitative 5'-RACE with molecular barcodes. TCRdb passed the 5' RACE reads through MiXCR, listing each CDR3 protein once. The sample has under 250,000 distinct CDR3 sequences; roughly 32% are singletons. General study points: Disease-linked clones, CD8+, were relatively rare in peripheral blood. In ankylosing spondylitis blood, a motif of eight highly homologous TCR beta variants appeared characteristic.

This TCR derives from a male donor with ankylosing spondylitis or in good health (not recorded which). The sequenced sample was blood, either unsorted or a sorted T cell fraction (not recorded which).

DNA for the CDR3: TGTGCCAGCAGCTTAGGGGCAGGGGGGTACTACGAGCAGTACTTC. This sequence encodes CASSLGAGGYYEQYF. This chain uses TRBV7-2 with TRBJ2-7; D possibly corresponds to TRBD1 (7 bases). The germline gives CDR1 SGHTA, CDR2 FQGNSA. The CDR3 extends over 15 amino acids. Deletions cut 1 base from V and 3 bases from J, with 13 bases between.